This TCR beta chain is drawn from a study of cytomegalovirus exposure and HLA in healthy donors. Study-wide background: Early release data held about 85 million unique TCRs from HLA-typed donors. Clustering assigned 81% of the approximately 370 genotyped donors to the Caucasian-associated ancestry cluster.

Unrecorded immune exposure was likely among donors, who were nominally healthy when sampled. About this clone: Antigen specificity is unknown.

It was with 60 Vbeta and 13 Jbeta primers that the PCR ran. Data came from immunoSEQ multiplex PCR; TCRdb stores just in-frame clones and leaves some out. The sample includes around 120,000 clones, about 78% of them seen just once. Trimming took 7 bases from V and 11 from J; bases not matched to a gene: 20. Per the germline V gene, CDR1 is SGHTA and CDR2 is FQGNSA. The CDR3 length is 16 residues. Study results and limitations: CMV antigen specificity was confirmed in vitro for a few CMV-associated chains.

This clonotype was sampled from a woman in her forties in good health and CMV-seropositive. What was sequenced was PBMCs. The chain has TRBV7-2 and TRBJ1-1; 9 bases align to TRBD1. CDR3 residues: CASISSPGTGLSFAFF. The CDR3 DNA reads TGTGCCAGCATCTCTTCCCCCGGGACAGGGCTTTCGTTCGCTTTCTTT. Using reference TRBV7-2 and TRBJ1-1 for the parts outside the CDR3, the full variable domain is GAGVSQSPSNKVTEKGKDVELRCDPISGHTALYWYRQSLGQGLEFLIYFQGNSAPDKSGLPSDRFSAERTGGSVSTLTIQRTQQEDSAVYLCASISSPGTGLSFAFFGQGTRLTVV.